The following is a TCR beta chain sequence with its context. Its antigen is still unknown. Per-nucleotide qualities are absent, and no much larger clonotype sits a single base away. Each PCR received spiked-in synthetic TCR analog templates so that absolute template abundance could be estimated from read counts. TCRbeta CDR3 regions were amplified from genomic DNA with bias-controlled V and J gene primers using the immunoSEQ assay. Rearranged TCRbeta segments were sequenced at approximately 20X coverage. For the original study's pipeline: Clustering was used to correct sequencing errors, and CDR3s were annotated against IMGT so that V, D and J genes could be assigned. Downstream analyses used only productive TCRbeta rearrangements and left out out-of-frame or stop-codon sequences. To compute clonality, Shannon entropy was normalized by the log of the number of unique productive sequences and then subtracted from one. Clones differing between time points or between blood and tumor were identified by Fisher's exact test with Benjamini-Hochberg correction at adjusted p below 0.01. The source is immuneACCESS, and TCRdb retained only in-frame sequences with V and J called. Part of the clones is not carried over; for the studies checked, unresolved V genes explain less than half of this, and the remainder is unexplained. That table is the source of V, J and clone size, and D and trimming were worked out from the DNA. In all, the sample holds 25,000 to 30,000 clones, and 75% to 90% of those were seen once. Around 2% of the sample belongs to the ten largest clones.

This sample is drawn from a study of PD-L1 blockade in urothelial cancer (dated by TCRdb to 2017 to 2019). A note on the overall study: Therapy was started in 2014 for all patients, and atezolizumab 1,200 mg was administered intravenously every 3 weeks. About 90% of the roughly 30 patients were identified as males with urothelial cancer of bladder origin, and a prior smoking history was reported by 18 of 29 patients. Patients had an ECOG performance status of 0 or 1 and had received between 0 and 3 prior chemotherapy regimens. Blood samples were analyzed 3 weeks after the start of treatment (second dose) and 6 weeks after the start of treatment. A median of about 140,000 T cells and some 82,000 unique TCRs was obtained from blood samples, and a median clonality of roughly 0.074 was observed. Somatic, immune and clinical correlates of response to PD-L1 blockade with atezolizumab in urothelial cancer were the focus of an exploratory multi-omic analysis. Pretreatment tumor samples, along with matched peripheral blood serially collected before and after atezolizumab treatment, were subjected to TCR sequencing. Progression-free survival longer than 6 months counted as durable clinical benefit, and TCR features were additionally tested against both progression-free and overall survival. Whole exome sequencing and RNA sequencing of pretreatment tumors were performed alongside TCR sequencing in the same patients. Under ten patients achieved durable clinical benefit and some 21 did not. Some 29 patients had pretreatment blood TCR-seq, some 25 had at least one posttreatment blood collection, and some 25 had tumor TCR-seq.

What the study reported, not specific to this receptor: Improved progression-free and overall survival was associated with having pretreatment peripheral blood TCR clonality below the median. Because of the small sample size (n of about 30) and the many exploratory analyses performed, the results are intended to be regarded as hypothesis-generating. Among patients with durable benefit, tumor-associated TCR clones showed greater expansion in peripheral blood 3 weeks after treatment started (n of about 21, p = 0.022).

Relative to germline, V is 11 bases shorter and J is 0 bases shorter, with 13 bases between their ends. The CDR3 has 13 amino acids, counting the end cysteine and phenylalanine. Solely the CDR3 DNA is kept, with 39 bases framed from the first base. The germline V gene provides CDR1 MDHEN and CDR2 SYDVKM. The cohort comprised around 31 patients with locally advanced or metastatic urothelial carcinoma treated at Memorial Sloan Kettering on a trial protocol. Peripheral blood mononuclear cells were collected pretreatment and during treatment, with between 1 and 8 total time points per patient. The Qiagen DNeasy Blood extraction kit was used to purify genomic DNA from total PBMCs and tumor samples. PBMCs were collected pretreatment and during treatment and were isolated and stored as previously described.

This receptor was obtained from a man aged 45 to 65 with urothelial cancer. The starting material was PBMCs, obtained around atezolizumab (anti-PD-L1) treatment. Recombination linked TRBV28 to TRBJ1-1; TRBD1 is perhaps the D gene, given 5 matching bases. The DNA reads as follows: TGTGCCGGACACGGGCCAATGAACACTGAAGCTTTCTTT. It specifies CAGHGPMNTEAFF. When the CDR3 is completed using the reference TRBV28 and TRBJ1-1 genes on either side, the full variable domain is DVKVTQSSRYLVKRTGEKVFLECVQDMDHENMFWYRQDPGLGLRLIYFSYDVKMKEKGDIPEGYSVSREKKERFSLILESASTNQTSMYLCAGHGPMNTEAFFGQGTRLTVV.